Listed below are T cell receptor beta chains from one sample, sequenced in a study of PD-1 blockade in classical Hodgkin lymphoma. TCRdb's table, derived via immunoSEQ multiplex PCR, lists solely in-frame clones and lacks some. The data contain 6,800 or so clones, about three quarters of them seen just once; the ten biggest clones take up 60%. Here the sequenced sample was peripheral blood mononuclear cells (PBMCs), taken at baseline. The receptors stem from a human donor with classical Hodgkin lymphoma. Each CDR3 is given with its conserved first and last residue. The D gene is left open where the match is weak. Expanded clones are given a class, and other clones once, few, many or no size at all.

TRBV6-4	.	TRBJ2-3	.	CASSLGDQSDTQYF	TGTGCCAGCAGCCTGGGGGACCAGTCAGATACGCAGTATTTT
TRBV6-5	.	TRBJ1-5	.	CASSYGAGHQPQHF	TGTGCCAGCAGTTACGGGGCAGGGCATCAGCCCCAGCATTTT
TRBV6-1	.	TRBJ2-4	TRBD1	CASSWDREAIQYF	TGTGCCAGCAGCTGGGACAGGGAGGCCATTCAGTACTTC
TRBV23-1	.	TRBJ2-1	.	CASSSKIGNSYNEQFF	TGCGCCAGCAGTTCCAAAATCGGTAATTCCTACAATGAGCAGTTCTTC
TRBV9	.	TRBJ1-2	.	CASSVGENHGYTF	TGTGCCAGCAGCGTAGGAGAGAATCATGGCTACACCTTC
TRBV11-2	.	TRBJ1-2	.	CASSLDLWGDGNYGYTF	TGTGCCAGCAGCTTAGATCTATGGGGGGACGGAAACTATGGCTACACCTTC
TRBV7-9	few	TRBJ2-4	.	CASSLSEVAKNIQYF	TGTGCCAGCAGCTTAAGTGAGGTAGCCAAAAACATTCAGTACTTC
TRBV4-1	few	TRBJ1-1	.	CASRNRAVNTEAFF	TGCGCCAGCAGAAACAGGGCGGTGAACACTGAAGCTTTCTTT
TRBV6-1	.	TRBJ1-2	.	CASTNLGTIGYTF	TGTGCCAGCACCAACCTGGGGACTATTGGCTACACCTTC
TRBV19	.	TRBJ1-4	TRBD1	CASSSGQAANEKLFF	TGTGCCAGTAGTAGCGGACAGGCTGCTAATGAAAAACTGTTTTTT
TRBV2	few	TRBJ1-6	.	CAVDRDNSPLHF	TGTGCCGTGGACAGAGATAATTCACCCCTCCACTTT
TRBV9	.	TRBJ1-2	.	CASSVGGSYTF	TGTGCCAGCAGCGTAGGAGGGAGCTACACCTTC
TRBV15	once	TRBJ1-4	.	CATSRGSPNEKLFF	TGTGCCACCAGCAGAGGTAGCCCTAATGAAAAACTGTTTTTT
TRBV5-1	.	TRBJ2-2	.	CASSWASAQGGELFF	TGCGCCAGCAGCTGGGCCTCGGCGCAGGGCGGGGAGCTGTTTTTT
TRBV29-1	.	TRBJ1-1	TRBD1	CSVVTGRNTEAFF	TGCAGCGTTGTGACAGGGCGAAACACTGAAGCTTTCTTT
TRBV30	.	TRBJ1-1	.	CAWSIWGKRNTEAFF	TGTGCCTGGAGTATCTGGGGGAAAAGAAACACTGAAGCTTTCTTT
TRBV14	.	TRBJ2-3	.	CASSQDQMSPQYF	TGTGCCAGCAGCCAAGATCAGATGTCCCCGCAGTATTTT
TRBV21-1	once	TRBJ1-3	.	CASGLTGGKSGNTIYF	TGTGCCAGCGGTTTAACAGGGGGAAAGTCTGGAAACACCATATATTTT
TRBV13	.	TRBJ2-3	.	CASSRRGWGTDTQYF	TGTGCCAGCAGCCGTAGGGGGTGGGGCACAGATACGCAGTATTTT
TRBV6-1	.	TRBJ1-1	.	CASSDQYVGQAPCEAFF	TGTGCCAGCAGTGACCAGTACGTGGGGCAGGCACCCTGCGAAGCTTTCTTT
TRBV6-1	.	TRBJ2-4	.	CASSELGRSIGYF	TGTGCCAGCAGTGAATTGGGTCGGTCTATTGGGTACTTC
TRBV2	once	TRBJ2-1	TRBD2	CASRGTSGYNEQFF	TGTGCCAGCAGGGGGACTAGCGGATACAATGAGCAGTTCTTC